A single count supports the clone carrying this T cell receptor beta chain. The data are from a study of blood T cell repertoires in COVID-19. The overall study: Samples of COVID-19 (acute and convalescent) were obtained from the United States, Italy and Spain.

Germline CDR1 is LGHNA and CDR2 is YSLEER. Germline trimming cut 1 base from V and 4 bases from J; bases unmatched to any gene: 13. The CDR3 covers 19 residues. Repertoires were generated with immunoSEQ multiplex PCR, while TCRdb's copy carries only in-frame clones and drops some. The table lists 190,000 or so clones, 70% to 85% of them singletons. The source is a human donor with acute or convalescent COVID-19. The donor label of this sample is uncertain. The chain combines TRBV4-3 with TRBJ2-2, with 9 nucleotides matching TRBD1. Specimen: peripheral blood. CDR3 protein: CASSQVSPGGQGSTGELFF. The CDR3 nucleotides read TGCGCCAGCAGCCAAGTAAGTCCCGGGGGACAGGGTAGCACCGGGGAGCTGTTTTTT.